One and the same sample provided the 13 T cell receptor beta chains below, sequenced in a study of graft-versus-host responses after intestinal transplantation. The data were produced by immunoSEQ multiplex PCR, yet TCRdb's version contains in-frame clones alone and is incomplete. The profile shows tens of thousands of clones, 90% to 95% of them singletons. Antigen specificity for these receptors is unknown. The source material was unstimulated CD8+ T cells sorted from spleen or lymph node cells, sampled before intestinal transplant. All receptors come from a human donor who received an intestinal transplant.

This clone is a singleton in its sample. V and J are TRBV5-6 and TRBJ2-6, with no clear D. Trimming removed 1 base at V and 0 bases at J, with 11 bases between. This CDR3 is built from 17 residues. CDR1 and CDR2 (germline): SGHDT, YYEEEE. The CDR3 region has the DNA TGTGCCAGCAGCTTGTGGGCCCCTCTCTCTGGGGCCAACGTCCTGACTTTC. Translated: CASSLWAPLSGANVLTF.

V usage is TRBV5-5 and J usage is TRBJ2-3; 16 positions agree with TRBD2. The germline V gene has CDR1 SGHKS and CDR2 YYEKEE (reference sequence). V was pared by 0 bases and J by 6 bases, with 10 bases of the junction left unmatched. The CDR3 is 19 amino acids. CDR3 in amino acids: CASSLVSEGLAGGDDTQYF. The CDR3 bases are TGTGCCAGCAGCTTGGTTTCTGAGGGACTAGCGGGGGGGGATGATACGCAGTATTTT.

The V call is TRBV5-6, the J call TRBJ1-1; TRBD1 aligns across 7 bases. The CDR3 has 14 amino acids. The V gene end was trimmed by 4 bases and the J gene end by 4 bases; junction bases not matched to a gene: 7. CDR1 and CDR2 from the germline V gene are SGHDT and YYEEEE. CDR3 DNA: TGTGCCAGCAGCCCAGGGGGAGTGATCACTGAAGCTTTCTTT. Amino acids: CASSPGGVITEAFF. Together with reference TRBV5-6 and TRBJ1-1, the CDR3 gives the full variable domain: DAGVTQSPTHLIKTRGQQVTLRCSPKSGHDTVSWYQQALGQGPQFIFQYYEEEERQRGNFPDRFSGHQFPNYSSELNVNALLLGDSALYLCASSPGGVITEAFFGQGTRLTVV.

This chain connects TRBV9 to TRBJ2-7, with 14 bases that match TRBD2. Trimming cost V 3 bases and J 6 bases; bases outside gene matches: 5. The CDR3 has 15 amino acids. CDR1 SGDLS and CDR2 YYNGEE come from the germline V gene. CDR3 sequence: CASSETSGGAAEQYF. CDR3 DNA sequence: TGTGCCAGCAGCGAGACTAGCGGGGGGGCTGCCGAGCAGTACTTC. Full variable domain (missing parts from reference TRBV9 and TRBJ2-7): DSGVTQTPKHLITATGQRVTLRCSPRSGDLSVYWYQQSLDQGLQFLIQYYNGEERAKGNILERFSAQQFPDLHSELNLSSLELGDSALYFCASSETSGGAAEQYFGPGTRLTVT.

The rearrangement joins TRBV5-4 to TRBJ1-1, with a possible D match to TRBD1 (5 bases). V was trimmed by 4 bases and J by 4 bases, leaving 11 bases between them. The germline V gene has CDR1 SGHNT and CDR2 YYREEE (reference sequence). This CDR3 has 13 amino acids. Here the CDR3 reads CASSLGGATEAFF. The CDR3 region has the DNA TGTGCCAGCAGCCTGGGTGGGGCCACTGAAGCTTTCTTT.

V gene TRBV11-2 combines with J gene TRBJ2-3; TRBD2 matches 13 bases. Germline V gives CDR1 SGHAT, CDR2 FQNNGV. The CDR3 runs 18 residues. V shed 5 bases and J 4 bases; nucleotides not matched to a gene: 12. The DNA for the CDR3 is TGTGCCAGCAGCCAAGGGACTAGCGGGACCGATTGGGCAGATACGCAGTATTTT. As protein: CASSQGTSGTDWADTQYF.

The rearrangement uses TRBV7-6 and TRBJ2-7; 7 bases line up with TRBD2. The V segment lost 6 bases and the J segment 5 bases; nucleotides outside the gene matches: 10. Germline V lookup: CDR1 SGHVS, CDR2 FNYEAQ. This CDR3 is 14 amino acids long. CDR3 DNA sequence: TGTGCCAGCAGACCATCGACTAGCCGCAACGAGCAGTACTTC. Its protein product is CASRPSTSRNEQYF.

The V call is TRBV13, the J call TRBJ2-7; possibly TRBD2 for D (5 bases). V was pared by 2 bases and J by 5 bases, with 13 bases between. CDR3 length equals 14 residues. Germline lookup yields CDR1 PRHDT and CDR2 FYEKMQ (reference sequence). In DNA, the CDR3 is TGTGCCAGCAGCTTAAGCCTAGCAGGCGACGAGCAGTACTTC. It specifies CASSLSLAGDEQYF.

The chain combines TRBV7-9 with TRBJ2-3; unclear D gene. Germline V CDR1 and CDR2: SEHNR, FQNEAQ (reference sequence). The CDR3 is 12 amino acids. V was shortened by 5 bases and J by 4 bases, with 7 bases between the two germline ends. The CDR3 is CASSKHSDTQYF. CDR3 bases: TGTGCCAGCAGCAAGCATTCAGATACGCAGTATTTT.

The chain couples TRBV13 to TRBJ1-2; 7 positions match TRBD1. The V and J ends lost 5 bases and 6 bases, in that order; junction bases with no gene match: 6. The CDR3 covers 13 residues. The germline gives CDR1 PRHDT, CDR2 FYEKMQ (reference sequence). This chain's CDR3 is CASSAGTDDGYTF. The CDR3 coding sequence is TGTGCCAGCAGCGCCGGGACAGACGATGGCTACACCTTC.

This CDR3 is CASAPAGRLNTEAFF. As DNA, the CDR3 is TGTGCCAGCGCCCCGGCGGGACGGTTGAACACTGAAGCTTTCTTT. V and J are TRBV9 and TRBJ1-1; D is perhaps TRBD1 (5 bases). With 7 bases removed from V and 0 bases from J, the gap between germline ends came to 16 bases. This CDR3 spans 15 amino acids. Germline assignment: CDR1 SGDLS and CDR2 YYNGEE.

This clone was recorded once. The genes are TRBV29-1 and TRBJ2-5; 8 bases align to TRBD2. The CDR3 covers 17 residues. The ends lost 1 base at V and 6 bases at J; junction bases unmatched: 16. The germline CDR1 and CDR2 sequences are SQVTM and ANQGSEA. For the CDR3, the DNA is TGCAGCGTTGAAGGCGACCTTCCGGGGGGGAGAGGGAAGACCCAGTACTTC. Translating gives CSVEGDLPGGRGKTQYF.

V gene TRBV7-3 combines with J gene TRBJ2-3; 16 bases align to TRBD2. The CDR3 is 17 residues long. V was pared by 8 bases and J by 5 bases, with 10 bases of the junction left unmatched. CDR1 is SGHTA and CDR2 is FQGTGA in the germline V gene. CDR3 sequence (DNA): TGTGCCAGCCACGGGGGGACTAGCGGGGGGGCTCTAGATACGCAGTATTTT. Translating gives CASHGGTSGGALDTQYF.